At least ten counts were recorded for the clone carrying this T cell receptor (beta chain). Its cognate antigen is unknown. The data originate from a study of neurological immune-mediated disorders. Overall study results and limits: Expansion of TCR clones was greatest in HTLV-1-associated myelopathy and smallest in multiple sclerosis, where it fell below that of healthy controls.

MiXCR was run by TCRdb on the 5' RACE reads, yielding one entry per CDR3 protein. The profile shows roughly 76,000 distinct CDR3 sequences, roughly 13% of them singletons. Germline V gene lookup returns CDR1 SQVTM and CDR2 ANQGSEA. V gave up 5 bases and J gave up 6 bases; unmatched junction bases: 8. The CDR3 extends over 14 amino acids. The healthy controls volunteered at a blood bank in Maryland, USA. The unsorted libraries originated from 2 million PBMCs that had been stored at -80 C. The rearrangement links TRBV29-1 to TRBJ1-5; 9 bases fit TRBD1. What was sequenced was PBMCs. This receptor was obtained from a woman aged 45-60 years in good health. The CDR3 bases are TGCAGCGTTACTCCCGGGACAGGGAGTCAGCCCCAGCATTTT. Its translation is CSVTPGTGSQPQHF.